This T cell receptor (beta chain) emerged from a study of early T cells in non-severe SARS-CoV-2 infection. The CDR3 is 14 amino acids. CDR1 and CDR2 (germline): SGHRS, YFSETQ. Trimming removed 3 bases from V and 6 bases from J; junction bases left unmatched: 8. TCRdb re-called the 5' RACE reads with MiXCR, one entry per CDR3 protein. This sample carries more than 60,000 distinct CDR3 sequences, about 11% of them seen once, and the ten largest clones take about 1%. Turning to this clonotype: Its target is not known.

Overall study findings and caveats: CD4 and private specificities were missed by VDJdb matching, which favored anti-spike CD8 responses.

Sequenced material: whole blood, taken at baseline. The chain joins TRBV5-1 to TRBJ1-1; 7 nucleotides line up with TRBD1. The sequence derives from an adult who was a healthcare worker with PCR-confirmed SARS-CoV-2 infection or an uninfected control (not recorded which). The donor label of this sample is uncertain. CDR3 loop: CASSSARQGAEAFF. DNA for the CDR3: TGCGCCAGCAGCTCAGCAAGACAGGGTGCTGAAGCTTTCTTT.